There are many counts of the clone carrying this T cell receptor beta chain. Trimming left V 8 bases short and J 5 bases short, with 15 bases between. The germline V gene encodes CDR1 SQVTM and CDR2 ANQGSEA. The CDR3 contains 12 residues. This entry is derived from a study of early T cells in non-severe SARS-CoV-2 infection. TCRdb re-called the 5' RACE reads with MiXCR, one entry per CDR3 protein. The sample gives about 66,000 distinct CDR3 sequences, under 15% of which show up once; about 8.3% is in the top ten. This TCR derives from an adult who was a healthcare worker with PCR-confirmed SARS-CoV-2 infection or an uninfected control (not recorded which). Sequencing used whole blood. This chain links TRBV29-1 with TRBJ1-1, with D possibly TRBD1 on 5 matching bases. The CDR3 bases are TGCAGCACCGTCAGGGCGGAAACTGAAGCTTTCTTT. Amino acids: CSTVRAETEAFF.